These 23 T cell receptor beta chains were all obtained from the same sample, sequenced in a study of T-cell memory formation after mild COVID-19. A single record per CDR3 protein comes from TCRdb applying MiXCR to the 5' RACE reads. The data hold just over 60,000 distinct CDR3 sequences, with 9.3% observed a single time. The sample was PBMCs or a T cell subset sorted from them (not recorded which). All receptors come from a man between 18 and 29 years old who had mild COVID-19 (a few samples of this study predate the infection). Cell type and time point are not known.

V and J are TRBV7-2 and TRBJ1-2; D unresolved. Trimming pared 4 bases from V and 5 bases from J, leaving 11 bases between. Germline CDR1 SGHTA, CDR2 FQGNSA. The CDR3 extends over 13 amino acids. The CDR3 coding sequence is TGTGCCAGCAGCTCGGACGGACTGTATGGCTACACCTTC. As protein: CASSSDGLYGYTF.

The gene calls are TRBV6-1 and TRBJ1-3; D unresolved. This CDR3 comprises 15 residues. Germline assignment: CDR1 MNHNS and CDR2 SASEGT. With 1 base removed from V and 2 bases from J, the gap between germline ends came to 9 bases. The CDR3 spells CASSEGVFPGNTIYF. Here the CDR3 DNA reads TGTGCCAGCAGTGAAGGGGTGTTTCCTGGAAACACCATATATTTT.

This clonotype was seen repeatedly, ten times or more. This chain connects TRBV7-2 to TRBJ2-1; no clear D. The V gene lost 3 bases and the J gene lost 3 bases, with 3 bases spanning the gap. The CDR3 contains 12 residues. Germline CDR1 is SGHTA and CDR2 is FQGNSA. The CDR3 reads CASSFGYNEQFF. For the CDR3, the DNA is TGTGCCAGCAGCTTCGGCTACAATGAGCAGTTCTTC.

This clonotype was counted only a few times. The chain links TRBV6-6 to TRBJ2-7, with D maybe TRBD2 (7 bases). From germline, CDR1 is MNHNY and CDR2 SVGAGI (reference sequence). The CDR3 runs 17 residues. V dropped 7 bases and J dropped 0 bases, with 22 bases sitting between them. CDR3 DNA: TGTGCCAGCACAAGGGGGGGGACTCAACCTAGCTCCTACGAGCAGTACTTC. The encoded protein is CASTRGGTQPSSYEQYF.

The chain combines TRBV18 with TRBJ1-4; D gene unclear. V was clipped by 0 bases and J by 0 bases, with 2 bases between them. CDR1 and CDR2 (germline): KGHSH, LQKENI. This CDR3 is 14 amino acids long. CDR3 sequence reads: CASSPPTTNEKLFF. CDR3 nucleotide sequence: TGTGCCAGCTCACCACCCACAACTAATGAAAAACTGTTTTTT.

In its sample, this clonotype was seen a few times. The rearrangement joins TRBV5-1 to TRBJ2-3; 10 nucleotides agree with TRBD1. V shed 4 bases, J shed 5 bases, and the junction held 4 bases outside the gene matches. Per the germline V gene, CDR1 is SGHRS and CDR2 is YFSETQ. This CDR3 comprises 14 residues. The CDR3 loop reads CASSPDRGKDTQYF. The CDR3 bases are TGCGCCAGCAGCCCGGACAGGGGGAAAGATACGCAGTATTTT.

The CDR3: CASSRAGGTEAFF. The CDR3 nucleotides read TGTGCCAGCTCACGGGCGGGGGGCACTGAAGCTTTCTTT. The chain combines TRBV18 with TRBJ1-1, with a possible D match to TRBD1 (5 bases). CDR3 size: 13 residues. V was shortened by 4 bases and J by 4 bases, with 10 bases between the two germline ends. Germline assignment: CDR1 KGHSH and CDR2 LQKENI.

V and J are TRBV7-9 and TRBJ2-7; D is perhaps TRBD1 (7 bases). Per the germline V gene, CDR1 is SEHNR and CDR2 is FQNEAQ (reference sequence). CDR3 length equals 13 residues. Trimming left V 5 bases short and J 4 bases short, with 12 bases between. The CDR3 region has the DNA TGTGCCAGCAGCCGCGGGACAGTTTACGAGCAGTACTTC. This gives the protein CASSRGTVYEQYF. The full variable domain, with the rest looked up from reference TRBV7-9 and TRBJ2-7, is DTGVSQNPRHKITKRGQNVTFRCDPISEHNRLYWYRQTLGQGPEFLTYFQNEAQLEKSRLLSDRFSAERPKGSFSTLEIQRTEQGDSAMYLCASSRGTVYEQYFGPGTRLTVT.

This clonotype showed up many times. V gene TRBV2 combines with J gene TRBJ2-1; TRBD2 matches 10 bases. The CDR3 extends over 13 amino acids. J lost 6 bases, V lost 8 bases, and 4 bases had no gene match. Germline V gene sequence: CDR1 SNHLY, CDR2 FYNNEI. The CDR3 sequence is CASGSGGGNEQFF. The CDR3 DNA is TGTGCCAGCGGAAGCGGGGGGGGCAATGAGCAGTTCTTC.

This rearrangement joins TRBV20-1 to TRBJ1-2, with 7 bases that match TRBD1. The germline CDR1 and CDR2 sequences are DFQATT and SNEGSKA (reference sequence). V dropped 5 bases and J dropped 2; count of bases not matched to a gene: 2. The CDR3 runs to 12 residues. CDR3 coding DNA: TGCAGTGCTTCGACAGGGAACTATGGCTACACCTTC. Translating gives CSASTGNYGYTF.

This clonotype showed up many times. The chain links TRBV7-9 to TRBJ2-7; D is unresolved. CDR1 is SEHNR, CDR2 FQNEAQ, per germline (reference sequence). This CDR3 contains 11 residues. The germline V and J ends were trimmed by 5 bases and 2 bases, with 4 bases remaining between them. CDR3 residues: CASSGAYEQYF. The CDR3 nucleotides read TGTGCCAGCAGCGGAGCCTACGAGCAGTACTTC.

The genes are TRBV7-9 and TRBJ1-2; perhaps TRBD1 as D (5 bases). Germline V gene lookup returns CDR1 SEHNR and CDR2 FQNEAQ (reference sequence). The CDR3 sequence is 16 residues long. The germline V and J ends were trimmed by 2 bases and 0 bases, with 13 bases remaining between them. The DNA for the CDR3 is TGTGCCAGCAGCTTAACCCAGGGAAGCACTAACTATGGCTACACCTTC. It encodes CASSLTQGSTNYGYTF.

The chain combines TRBV30 with TRBJ1-2; no firm D call. CDR1 and CDR2 (germline): GTSNPN, SVGIG (reference sequence). V lost 0 bases and J 4 bases, leaving 9 bases between the germline ends. The CDR3 totals 13 residues. The CDR3 loop is CAWSVADGYGYTF. In nucleotides, the CDR3 is TGTGCCTGGAGTGTAGCGGATGGCTATGGCTACACCTTC.

This clonotype appeared a few times. The J gene is TRBJ1-2, the V gene TRBV2, with a possible D match to TRBD1 (5 bases). CDR1 is SNHLY, CDR2 FYNNEI, per germline. CDR3 length: 12 amino acids. Deletions cut 3 bases from V and 5 bases from J, with 7 bases between. The CDR3 region is CASSEGGYGYTF. In nucleotides, the CDR3 is TGTGCCAGCAGTGAGGGGGGATATGGCTACACCTTC.

The rearrangement joins TRBV6-1 to TRBJ2-1, with a possible D match to TRBD2 (7 bases). The germline V gene encodes CDR1 MNHNS and CDR2 SASEGT. The CDR3 has 12 residues. Trimming left V 8 bases short and J 7 bases short, with 12 bases between. The CDR3: CASGGAVNEQFF. In nucleotides, the CDR3 is TGTGCCAGCGGGGGGGCCGTTAATGAGCAGTTCTTC.

In this sample, this clonotype turned up a few times. The genes are TRBV5-1 and TRBJ2-3, with TRBD2 matching over 9 bases. This CDR3 comprises 15 residues. With V trimmed by 5 bases and J by 4 bases, 8 bases remained unmatched. The germline CDR1 and CDR2 sequences are SGHRS and YFSETQ. This CDR3 is CASRVAGVSPDTQYF. The CDR3 nucleotides are TGCGCCAGCAGGGTAGCGGGGGTGAGCCCAGATACGCAGTATTTT.

The chain employs TRBV12-3 or TRBV12-4 and TRBJ1-5; tentatively, D is TRBD1 (6 bases). The CDR3 runs to 14 residues. Trimming took off 4 bases at V and 8 bases at J, with 15 bases between the two ends. CDR3 in amino acids: CASSSSGERKPQHF. CDR3 nucleotides: TGTGCCAGCAGTTCATCAGGGGAGAGGAAGCCCCAGCATTTT.

The chain uses TRBV5-1 and TRBJ2-7; 7 nucleotides align to TRBD1. V lost 1 base to trimming and J lost 4 bases; unmatched junction nucleotides: 11. There are 16 residues in the CDR3. Germline CDR1 is SGHRS and CDR2 is YFSETQ. The CDR3 sequence: CASSLSLVGGEYEQYF. The CDR3, as DNA: TGCGCCAGCAGCTTGAGCTTGGTAGGGGGCGAATACGAGCAGTACTTC.

This chain connects TRBV7-9 to TRBJ1-1; no clear D. This CDR3 has 14 residues. The V gene lost 1 base and the J gene lost 8 bases, with 14 bases spanning the gap. Per the germline V gene, CDR1 is SEHNR and CDR2 is FQNEAQ (reference sequence). The CDR3 sequence: CASSLEGWAEEAFF. The CDR3 DNA reads as TGTGCCAGCAGCTTAGAAGGGTGGGCAGAAGAAGCTTTCTTT.

In this sample, this clonotype turned up a few times. J is TRBJ2-7 and V is TRBV18; possibly TRBD1 or TRBD2 for D (5 bases each). Germline-derived CDR1 and CDR2 are KGHSH and LQKENI. There are 15 residues in the CDR3. Trimming took 0 bases from V and 5 from J, leaving 14 bases between them. The chain's CDR3 is CASSPPSHGDDEQYF. In nucleotides, the CDR3 is TGTGCCAGCTCACCACCGAGCCACGGGGACGACGAGCAGTACTTC.

V and J are TRBV7-9 and TRBJ1-1, with D tentatively TRBD1 (5 bases). Germline CDR1 and CDR2: SEHNR and FQNEAQ (reference sequence). This CDR3 region has 16 residues. With 1 base removed from V and 4 bases from J, the gap between germline ends came to 16 bases. The CDR3 nucleotides read TGTGCCAGCAGCTTAGGCGGGGCTTTATCTATCACTGAAGCTTTCTTT. It specifies CASSLGGALSITEAFF. The full variable domain, its missing parts supplied by reference TRBV7-9 and TRBJ1-1, is DTGVSQNPRHKITKRGQNVTFRCDPISEHNRLYWYRQTLGQGPEFLTYFQNEAQLEKSRLLSDRFSAERPKGSFSTLEIQRTEQGDSAMYLCASSLGGALSITEAFFGQGTRLTVV.

This clonotype is a singleton in its sample. This chain joins TRBV7-2 and TRBJ2-3; TRBD2 agrees at 7 bases. The germline CDR1 and CDR2 sequences are SGHTA and FQGNSA. This CDR3 is 14 amino acids long. Losses at the gene ends were 6 bases for V and 2 bases for J; bases not matched to a gene: 5. In DNA, the CDR3 is TGTGCCAGCAGTCGAACTAGCGTCACAGATACGCAGTATTTT. Translated, it gives CASSRTSVTDTQYF.

This clonotype appeared a few times. The chain employs TRBV27 and TRBJ1-4; D unresolved. The CDR3 has 15 residues. Trimming left V 5 bases short and J 10 bases short, with 20 bases between. Germline V CDR1 and CDR2: MNHEY, SMNVEV (reference sequence). The CDR3 loop is CASSLQTEGSRKLFF. Written as DNA, the CDR3 is TGTGCCAGCAGTCTCCAGACCGAGGGTTCGCGAAAACTGTTTTTT.